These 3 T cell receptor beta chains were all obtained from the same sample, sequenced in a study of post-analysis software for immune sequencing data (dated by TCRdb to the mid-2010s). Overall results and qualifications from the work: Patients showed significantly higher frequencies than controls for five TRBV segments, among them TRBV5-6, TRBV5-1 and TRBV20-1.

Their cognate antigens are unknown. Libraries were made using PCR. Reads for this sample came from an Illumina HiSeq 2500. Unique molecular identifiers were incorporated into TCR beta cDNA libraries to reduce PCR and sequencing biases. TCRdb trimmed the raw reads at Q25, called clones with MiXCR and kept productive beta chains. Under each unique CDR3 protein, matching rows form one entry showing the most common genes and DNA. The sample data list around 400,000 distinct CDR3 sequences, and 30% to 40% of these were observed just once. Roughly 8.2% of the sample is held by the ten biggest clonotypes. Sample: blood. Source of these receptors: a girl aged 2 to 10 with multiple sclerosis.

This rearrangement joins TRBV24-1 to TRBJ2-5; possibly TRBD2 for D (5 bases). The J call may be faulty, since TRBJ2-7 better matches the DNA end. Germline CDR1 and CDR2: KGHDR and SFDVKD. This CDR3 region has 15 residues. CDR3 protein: CATSDFDGNGDEQYF. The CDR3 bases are TGTGCCACCAGTGATTTTGACGGGAATGGAGACGAGCAGTACTTC.

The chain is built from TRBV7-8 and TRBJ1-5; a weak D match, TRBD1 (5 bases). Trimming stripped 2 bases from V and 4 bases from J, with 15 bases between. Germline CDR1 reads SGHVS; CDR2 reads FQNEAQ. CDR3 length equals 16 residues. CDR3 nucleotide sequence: TGTGCCAGCAGCTTACGTCGACAGTGGGGAAATCAGCCCCAGCATTTT. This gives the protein CASSLRRQWGNQPQHF.

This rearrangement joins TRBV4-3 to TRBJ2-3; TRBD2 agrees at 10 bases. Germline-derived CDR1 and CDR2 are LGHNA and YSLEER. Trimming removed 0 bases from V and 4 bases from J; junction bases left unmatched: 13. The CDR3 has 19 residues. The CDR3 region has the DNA TGCGCCAGCAGCCAAGATTTACTAGCGGGATTTGTCTTCGCAGATACGCAGTATTTT. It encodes CASSQDLLAGFVFADTQYF.